This record concerns one TCR beta chain sequence. What it recognizes is unknown. This CDR3 contains 17 residues. The germline gives CDR1 SGHAT, CDR2 FQNNGV. V shed 3 bases, J shed 4 bases, and the junction held 11 bases outside the gene matches. The table came from immunoSEQ multiplex PCR; TCRdb's copy has only in-frame clones and leaves some out. Seen here are 65,000 or so clones, roughly nine tenths observed once, and the top ten hold 10% to 15%. The data stem from a study of lymphopenia after photon versus proton radiotherapy. Study results and limitations: A bigger post-nadir fall in TCR diversity correlated inversely with survival time in deceased patients. After lymphocyte nadir, photon-treated repertoires showed oligoclonal expansion, especially CD8+ Temra. Relative stability marked proton patients; photon patients lost diversity and naive cells. Survival link was tested only in deceased patients; proton benefit remains a possibility.

V gene TRBV11-2 combines with J gene TRBJ2-7; 11 bases map to TRBD1. The sequence came from a man older than 75 with esophageal cancer. Sequences were derived from peripheral blood, sampled from a patient treated with proton-based radiotherapy. The CDR3 region is CASSFSLWTGGSYEQYF. In nucleotides, the CDR3 is TGTGCCAGCAGCTTTAGTCTGTGGACAGGGGGCTCGTACGAGCAGTACTTC.